Listed here are 29 T cell receptor beta chains from one sample, sequenced in a study of T cell responses to AZD1222 COVID-19 vaccine. Produced via immunoSEQ multiplex PCR; TCRdb's table is partial and in-frame only. Counted here are more than 95,000 clones, about 90% occurring once; the ten biggest clones make up 4.8%. The sequenced sample was peripheral blood, obtained on day 0 of AZD1222 vaccination. The source of these receptors is an adult in good health.

The chain has TRBV19 and TRBJ2-5; D ambiguous. In germline, CDR1 is LNHDA, CDR2 SQIVND (reference sequence). This CDR3 spans 12 amino acids. Trimming removed 4 bases at V and 1 base at J, with 4 bases between. The CDR3 DNA sequence: TGTGCCAGTAGTAGTCTCCAAGAGACCCAGTACTTC. Its translation is CASSSLQETQYF. The complete variable domain, with remaining parts taken from reference TRBV19 and TRBJ2-5, reads DGGITQSPKYLFRKEGQNVTLSCEQNLNHDAMYWYRQDPGQGLRLIYYSQIVNDFQKGDIAEGYSVSREKKESFPLTVTSAQKNPTAFYLCASSSLQETQYFGPGTRLLVL.

The V and J genes are TRBV5-5 and TRBJ1-6; D possibly corresponds to TRBD1 (6 bases). The ends were cut back, 6 bases at V and 14 bases at J, with 15 bases in the middle. The CDR3 length is 12 residues. Germline V lookup: CDR1 SGHKS, CDR2 YYEKEE (reference sequence). The CDR3 DNA is TGTGCCAGCACATCGGACAGCACCACCCTCCACTTT. As protein: CASTSDSTTLHF.

In nucleotides, the CDR3 is TGTGCCAGCAGCCAGGGACAGGGGGCGCGAGATACGCAGTATTTT. It codes for CASSQGQGARDTQYF. The genes are TRBV3-1 (or the pseudogene TRBV3-2) and TRBJ2-3; TRBD1 aligns across 12 bases. The CDR3 has 15 amino acids. Germline CDR1 reads LGHDT; CDR2 reads YNNKEL (reference sequence). Losses at the gene ends were 3 bases for V and 5 bases for J; bases not matched to a gene: 3.

The CDR3 region is CASGRETYEQYF. The DNA of the CDR3 is TGTGCCAGCGGACGGGAGACCTACGAGCAGTACTTC. The genes are TRBV2 and TRBJ2-7, with D perhaps matching TRBD2 (6 bases). This CDR3 is built from 12 residues. In germline, CDR1 is SNHLY, CDR2 FYNNEI. V was cut by 8 bases and J by 2 bases, with 10 bases left in between.

The chain is built from TRBV27 and TRBJ2-2, with D tentatively TRBD2 (5 bases). V was clipped by 3 bases and J by 0 bases, with 5 bases between them. The CDR3 covers 14 residues. CDR1 is MNHEY and CDR2 is SMNVEV in the germline V gene (reference sequence). The CDR3 here is CASSLGANTGELFF. CDR3 nucleotide sequence: TGTGCCAGCAGTTTGGGAGCGAACACCGGGGAGCTGTTTTTT.

This chain connects TRBV2 to TRBJ2-5; TRBD2 aligns across 12 bases. The CDR3 loop spans 16 amino acids. Germline V gives CDR1 SNHLY, CDR2 FYNNEI. V trimming: 5 bases; J trimming: 4 bases; junction bases outside the gene matches: 8. The CDR3 nucleotides are TGTGCCAGCAGTCTGCTGACTAGCGGGGGTGGAGAGACCCAGTACTTC. Residues: CASSLLTSGGGETQYF.

This chain joins TRBV4-3 and TRBJ2-7; D gene uncertain. CDR3 length: 16 residues. Germline lookup yields CDR1 LGHNA and CDR2 YSLEER. V lost 0 bases and J lost 6, with 18 bases in between. The CDR3 region has the DNA TGCGCCAGCAGCCAAGATGGCCCTCCTGCGGTAGTCGAGCAGTACTTC. It encodes CASSQDGPPAVVEQYF.

The genes are TRBV3-1 (or the pseudogene TRBV3-2) and TRBJ1-2; D unresolved. Per germline, CDR1 LGHDT and CDR2 YNNKEL (reference sequence). CDR3 length: 13 amino acids. Trimming took off 2 bases at V and 3 bases at J, with 7 bases between the two ends. CDR3: CASSQTRDYGYTF. CDR3 coding DNA: TGTGCCAGCAGCCAAACAAGGGACTATGGCTACACCTTC.

V is TRBV11-1 and J is TRBJ2-1; D could derive from TRBD1 or TRBD2 (5 bases each). Trimming left V 1 base short and J 10 bases short, with 8 bases between. Germline V lookup: CDR1 SGHAT, CDR2 FQDESV (reference sequence). There are 12 residues in the CDR3. The CDR3: CASSLVGDEQFF. Here the CDR3 DNA reads TGTGCCAGCAGCTTAGTTGGGGACGAGCAGTTCTTC.

The sample holds one count of this clone. The J gene is TRBJ2-5, the V gene TRBV9, with TRBD2 matching 7 bases. Germline loops: CDR1 SGDLS, CDR2 YYNGEE. J lost 5 bases, V lost 0 bases, and 4 bases had no gene match. The CDR3 sequence is 14 residues long. DNA for the CDR3: TGTGCCAGCAGCGTAGCGGGAGGAGGGGAGACCCAGTACTTC. This encodes CASSVAGGGETQYF.

The chain links TRBV7-2 to TRBJ2-7, with TRBD2 matching over 8 bases. The CDR3 contains 14 residues. J was trimmed by 0 bases and V by 3 bases; bases with no gene match: 1. CDR1 and CDR2 from the germline V gene are SGHTA and FQGNSA. The DNA for the CDR3 is TGTGCCAGCAGCTTCGGGGGGGGCTCCTACGAGCAGTACTTC. Translating it yields CASSFGGGSYEQYF.

This clone has only a few counts. The gene calls are TRBV5-1 and TRBJ1-2; TRBD1 might be the D (5 bases). Per germline, CDR1 SGHRS and CDR2 YFSETQ. Trimming removed 2 bases at V and 1 base at J, with 9 bases between. The CDR3 is 14 amino acids. The CDR3: CASSLMTDNYGYTF. The DNA for the CDR3 is TGCGCCAGCAGCTTAATGACAGATAACTATGGCTACACCTTC.

The chain recombines TRBV19 with TRBJ1-3; 7 bases match TRBD1. This CDR3 region has 15 residues. CDR1 and CDR2 from the germline V gene are LNHDA and SQIVND (reference sequence). The trim removed 7 bases at V and 0 bases at J, leaving 6 bases unmatched. CDR3 coding DNA: TGTGCCAGTAAGGAGAAGGGGGCCTCTGGAAACACCATATATTTT. Translating gives CASKEKGASGNTIYF. Drawing the rest from reference TRBV19 and TRBJ1-3, the complete variable domain is DGGITQSPKYLFRKEGQNVTLSCEQNLNHDAMYWYRQDPGQGLRLIYYSQIVNDFQKGDIAEGYSVSREKKESFPLTVTSAQKNPTAFYLCASKEKGASGNTIYFGEGSWLTVV.

V is TRBV6-4 and J is TRBJ2-7; D is uncertain. Trimming left V 9 bases short and J 6 bases short, with 12 bases between. Germline loops: CDR1 MRHNA, CDR2 SNTAGT. CDR3 length equals 11 residues. CDR3 in DNA: TGTGCCAGTCAAGACCTCTCCGAGCAGTACTTC. This translates into CASQDLSEQYF.

The chain uses TRBV3-1 (or the pseudogene TRBV3-2) and TRBJ1-3; D is unclear. V was trimmed by 3 bases and J by 0 bases, leaving 6 bases between them. The germline V gene encodes CDR1 LGHDT and CDR2 YNNKEL (reference sequence). The CDR3 extends over 14 amino acids. Written as DNA, the CDR3 is TGTGCCAGCAGCCATAAATACTCTGGAAACACCATATATTTT. This translates into CASSHKYSGNTIYF.

The chain has TRBV29-1 and TRBJ1-1; D uncertain. Germline values: CDR1 SQVTM, CDR2 ANQGSEA. V was cut by 4 bases and J by 1 base, with 13 bases left in between. The CDR3 loop spans 14 amino acids. Here the CDR3 reads CSVVRGGANTEAFF. The CDR3, as DNA: TGCAGCGTTGTGCGGGGAGGCGCGAACACTGAAGCTTTCTTT.

The V call is TRBV12-3 or TRBV12-4, the J call TRBJ2-1; perhaps TRBD2 as D (5 bases). The CDR3 covers 13 residues. V was trimmed by 4 bases and J by 12 bases, leaving 16 bases between them. CDR3 sequence reads: CASSSPPGSTQFF. For the CDR3, the DNA is TGTGCCAGCAGTTCCCCTCCGGGATCTACGCAGTTCTTC.

CDR3 in amino acids: CAISESTQTGAGYTF. The CDR3 DNA reads TGTGCCATCAGTGAGTCGACCCAAACAGGCGCGGGCTACACCTTC. V is TRBV10-3 and J is TRBJ1-2; perhaps TRBD1 as D (5 bases). Trimming removed 0 bases at V and 8 bases at J, with 16 bases between. The CDR3 is made up of 15 amino acids. The germline V gene has CDR1 ENHRY and CDR2 SYGVKD.

The chain couples TRBV6-5 to TRBJ1-1; no definite D call. CDR1 MNHEY and CDR2 SVGAGI come from the germline V gene. V was cut by 2 bases and J by 7 bases, with 17 bases left in between. This CDR3 has 15 amino acids. This CDR3 is CASSYTDGTIDEAFF. The CDR3 region has the DNA TGTGCCAGCAGTTACACGGACGGTACCATAGATGAAGCTTTCTTT.

This sequence joins TRBV6-2 or TRBV6-3 and TRBJ2-3; the D is unclear. The CDR3 is 14 residues long. V was cut by 4 bases and J by 4 bases, with 12 bases left in between. Germline lookup yields CDR1 MNHEY and CDR2 SVGEGT. CDR3 sequence (DNA): TGTGCCAGCAGTTTCCTACCGGAAGCAGATACGCAGTATTTT. Its protein is CASSFLPEADTQYF.

This clone was seen just once. V usage is TRBV18 and J usage is TRBJ1-1; unclear D gene. Trimming took 2 bases from V and 1 from J, leaving 8 bases between them. This CDR3 spans 14 amino acids. Germline V lookup: CDR1 KGHSH, CDR2 LQKENI. CDR3 residues: CASSPISENTEAFF. The DNA of the CDR3 is TGTGCCAGCTCACCAATTAGCGAGAACACTGAAGCTTTCTTT.

V is TRBV19 and J is TRBJ1-1; TRBD1 matches 10 bases. The CDR3 loop spans 17 amino acids. The trim removed 5 bases at V and 0 bases at J, leaving 9 bases unmatched. Germline CDR1 LNHDA, CDR2 SQIVND (reference sequence). CDR3 residues: CASSPRTGGVLNTEAFF. For the CDR3, the DNA is TGTGCCAGTAGTCCCCGGACAGGGGGAGTATTGAACACTGAAGCTTTCTTT.

The rearrangement links TRBV5-4 to TRBJ1-3, with 8 bases matching TRBD1. V lost 4 bases, J lost 4 bases, and 7 bases stayed unmatched. The CDR3 is made up of 15 amino acids. The germline gives CDR1 SGHNT, CDR2 YYREEE (reference sequence). CDR3 DNA sequence: TGTGCCAGCAGCGAGGCAGGGGGCTTGGGAAACACCATATATTTT. Translated: CASSEAGGLGNTIYF.

The genes are TRBV6-2 or TRBV6-3 and TRBJ2-7; TRBD2 matches 7 bases. There are 14 residues in the CDR3. Trimming took 4 bases from V and 3 from J; bases not matched to a gene: 6. Germline CDR1 reads MNHEY; CDR2 reads SVGEGT. CDR3 residues: CASSSLRTSYEQYF. The CDR3 nucleotides read TGTGCCAGCAGTTCCCTCAGGACTAGCTACGAGCAGTACTTC.

In the case of this clone: The same CDR3 can be traced to other DNA sequences in this sample. This chain links TRBV3-1 (or the pseudogene TRBV3-2) with TRBJ2-3; D is unresolved. Germline CDR1 LGHDT, CDR2 YNNKEL (reference sequence). V was clipped by 2 bases and J by 5 bases, with 2 bases between them. This CDR3 spans 11 amino acids. This CDR3 reads CASSQLDTQYF. The CDR3 DNA follows: TGTGCCAGCAGCCAACTAGATACGCAGTATTTT.

This sequence joins TRBV24-1 and TRBJ2-2; D may be TRBD1 (6 bases). There are 17 residues in the CDR3. Trimming took off 5 bases at V and 4 bases at J, with 19 bases between the two ends. Per the germline V gene, CDR1 is KGHDR and CDR2 is SFDVKD. This chain's CDR3 is CATSAGYRDRSTGELFF. As DNA, the CDR3 is TGTGCCACCAGTGCCGGATACAGGGATAGAAGCACCGGGGAGCTGTTTTTT.

This chain connects TRBV13 to TRBJ1-5; TRBD1 matches at 7 bases. The J segment lost 5 bases and the V segment lost 5 bases, leaving 6 bases of the junction unmatched. The CDR3 consists of 14 residues. The V gene's germline CDR1 is PRHDT and CDR2 FYEKMQ (reference sequence). The CDR3 loop is CASSAPGTDQPQHF. The CDR3 DNA reads TGTGCCAGCAGCGCGCCCGGGACAGATCAGCCCCAGCATTTT.

The CDR3 loop is CASRGWTGGHQPQHF. CDR3 nucleotides: TGTGCCAGTAGGGGTTGGACAGGGGGACATCAGCCCCAGCATTTT. V and J are TRBV19 and TRBJ1-5; 10 positions agree with TRBD1. Looked up from germline, CDR1 is LNHDA and CDR2 is SQIVND (reference sequence). The V segment lost 6 bases and the J segment 5 bases; nucleotides outside the gene matches: 7. CDR3 length: 15 amino acids.

This clone was seen a handful of times. The chain carries TRBV2 and TRBJ1-5; unclear D gene. The CDR3 is made up of 15 amino acids. CDR1 and CDR2 (germline): SNHLY, FYNNEI. V was clipped by 1 base and J by 0 bases, with 7 bases between them. CDR3 sequence reads: CASSEEAYSNQPQHF. The CDR3 nucleotides read TGTGCCAGCAGTGAAGAGGCTTATAGCAATCAGCCCCAGCATTTT.